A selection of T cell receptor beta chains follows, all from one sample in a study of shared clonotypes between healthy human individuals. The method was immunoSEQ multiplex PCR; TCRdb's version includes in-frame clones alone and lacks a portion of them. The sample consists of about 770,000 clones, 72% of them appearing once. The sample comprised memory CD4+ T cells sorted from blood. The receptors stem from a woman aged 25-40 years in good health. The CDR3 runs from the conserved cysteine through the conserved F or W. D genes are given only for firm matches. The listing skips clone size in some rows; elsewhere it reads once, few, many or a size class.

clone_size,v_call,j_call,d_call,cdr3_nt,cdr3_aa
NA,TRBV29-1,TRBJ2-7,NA,TGCAGCGTTGAAGAGGGCGGAGACGAGCAGTACTTC,CSVEEGGDEQYF
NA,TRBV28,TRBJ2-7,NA,TGTGCCAGCAGTTTATGGGGCTACGAGCAGTACTTC,CASSLWGYEQYF
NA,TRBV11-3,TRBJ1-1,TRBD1,TGTGCCAGCAGCTTAGGCTCGGGACAGGAAGCTTTCTTT,CASSLGSGQEAFF
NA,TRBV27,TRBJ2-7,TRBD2,TGTGCCAGCAGTACCAGCGGGAGGGGGACCTACGAGCAGTACTTC,CASSTSGRGTYEQYF
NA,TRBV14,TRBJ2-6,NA,TGTGCCAGCACCTCGCAGGCCTCCGGGGCCAACGTCCTGACTTTC,CASTSQASGANVLTF
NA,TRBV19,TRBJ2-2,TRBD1,TGTGCCAGTACTATGGGGCAGGGGGCGGCGGAGGCCGGGGAGCTGTTTTTT,CASTMGQGAAEAGELFF
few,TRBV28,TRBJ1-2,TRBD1,TGTGCCAGCAGCCGGACAGGGGGCTACACCTTC,CASSRTGGYTF
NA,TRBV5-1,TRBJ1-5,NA,TGCGCCAGCACCCCTTCGGGGCAATCCAATCAGCCCCAGCATTTT,CASTPSGQSNQPQHF
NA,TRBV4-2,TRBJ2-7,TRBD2,TGTGCCAGCAGCCAAGATTGGGCTAGCGGGATTCGCGAGCAGTACTTC,CASSQDWASGIREQYF
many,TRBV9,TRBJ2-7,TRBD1,TGTGCCAGCAGCCAGGGACAGGCTGTTTCCTACGAGCAGTACTTC,CASSQGQAVSYEQYF
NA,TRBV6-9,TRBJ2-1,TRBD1,TGTGCCAGCAGTTTTGGACAGGGGGCCCATGAGCAGTTCTTC,CASSFGQGAHEQFF
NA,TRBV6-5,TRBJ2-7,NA,TGTGCCAGCCGAAGCGGAACACTCTCCTACGAGCAGTACTTC,CASRSGTLSYEQYF
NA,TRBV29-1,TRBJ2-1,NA,TGCAGCGTTCTGCGACAGGGAGGCAATGAGCAGTTCTTC,CSVLRQGGNEQFF
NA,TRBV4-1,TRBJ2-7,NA,TGCGCCAGCAGCCAAGATAATGTACCTGGGCACTACGAGCAGTACTTC,CASSQDNVPGHYEQYF
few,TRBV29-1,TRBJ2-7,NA,TGCAGCGTTGTTAGGGATTCCTACGAGCAGTACTTC,CSVVRDSYEQYF
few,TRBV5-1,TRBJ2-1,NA,TGCGCCAGCAGCCCGGGAAGGGAGATGAATGAGCAGTTCTTC,CASSPGREMNEQFF
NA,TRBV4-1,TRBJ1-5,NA,TGCGCCAGCAGCCAAGATCACTACAGCAATCAGCCCCAGCATTTT,CASSQDHYSNQPQHF
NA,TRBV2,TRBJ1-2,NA,TGTGCCAGCAACGAACAGGGTGGGGACTATGGCTACACCTTC,CASNEQGGDYGYTF
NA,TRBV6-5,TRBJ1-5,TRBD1,TGTGCCAGCAAACTAACCGGGACAGGTTGGCAGCCCCAGCATTTT,CASKLTGTGWQPQHF
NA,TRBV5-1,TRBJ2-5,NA,TGCGCCAGCAGCTTTTCCCTCAGTGCCGCAATGGAGACCCAGTACTTC,CASSFSLSAAMETQYF
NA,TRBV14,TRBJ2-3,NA,TGTGCCAGCAGTAAGAGCAGGAGCACAGATACGCAGTATTTT,CASSKSRSTDTQYF
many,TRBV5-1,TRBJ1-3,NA,TGCGCCAGCAGCTTGGGGGAAGACAGGCTGGCAAACACCATATATTTT,CASSLGEDRLANTIYF
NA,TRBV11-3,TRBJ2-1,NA,TGTGCCAGCAGCGTACGCGAGGGCTCCTACAATGAGCAGTTCTTC,CASSVREGSYNEQFF
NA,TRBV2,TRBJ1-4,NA,TGTGCCAGCAGTGAAGCTCCTGGGGCGTCTAATGAAAAACTGTTTTTT,CASSEAPGASNEKLFF
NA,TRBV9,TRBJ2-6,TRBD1,TGTGCCAGCAGCGTCCAGGGGGCTGGGGCCAACGTCCTGACTTTC,CASSVQGAGANVLTF
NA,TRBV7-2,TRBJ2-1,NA,TGTGCCAGCACCGCGGGGTGGGCCTCAGGGGAGCAGTTCTTC,CASTAGWASGEQFF
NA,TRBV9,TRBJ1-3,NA,TGTGCCAGCAGCGGTATAGGGTCAGGAAACACCATATATTTT,CASSGIGSGNTIYF
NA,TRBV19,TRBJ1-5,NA,TGTGCCAGTAGTATAAGTAACCATCAGCCCCAGCATTTT,CASSISNHQPQHF
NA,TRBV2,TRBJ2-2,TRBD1,TGTGCCAGCAGCCTCGACAGGGACAGCACCGGGGAGCTGTTTTTT,CASSLDRDSTGELFF
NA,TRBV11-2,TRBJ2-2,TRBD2,TGTGCCAGCAGCTTAGCACTAGCGGGAGCCGGGGAGCTGTTTTTT,CASSLALAGAGELFF
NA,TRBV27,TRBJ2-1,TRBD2,TGTGCCAGCAGTTTGGAACTAGCGGTGAACAATGAGCAGTTCTTC,CASSLELAVNNEQFF
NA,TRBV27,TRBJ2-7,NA,TGTGCCAGCAAAGCAACCTTGACTGTCTACGAGCAGTACTTC,CASKATLTVYEQYF
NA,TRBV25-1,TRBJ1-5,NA,TGTGCCAGCAGTGAAGGGGAGGGGCTGCAGGAGGGTCAGCCCCAGCATTTT,CASSEGEGLQEGQPQHF
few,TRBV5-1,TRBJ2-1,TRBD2,TGCGCCAGCAGCTTCACGACTAGCGGACACAATGAGCAGTTCTTC,CASSFTTSGHNEQFF
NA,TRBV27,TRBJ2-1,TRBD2,TGTGCCAGCAGTCGCCTAGCGGGAGGGCCTAACAATGAGCAGTTCTTC,CASSRLAGGPNNEQFF
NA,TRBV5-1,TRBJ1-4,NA,TGCGCCAGCAGCTACACCTCGCGGGGTGCTAATGAAAAACTGTTTTTT,CASSYTSRGANEKLFF
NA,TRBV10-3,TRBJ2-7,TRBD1,TGTGCCATGGGGGGACAGGGGGCGGACGAGCAGTACTTC,CAMGGQGADEQYF
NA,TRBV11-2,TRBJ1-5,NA,TGTGCCAGCAGCTTAGAATGGGGAGGAAGGGGCCAGCATTTT,CASSLEWGGRGQHF
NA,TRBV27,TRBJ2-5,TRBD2,TGTGCCAGCAGTACCGGACTAGCGGGTCCTCAAGAGACCCAGTACTTC,CASSTGLAGPQETQYF
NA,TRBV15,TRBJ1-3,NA,TGTGCCACCAGCAGAGATACGGGATCCTCTGGAAACACCATATATTTT,CATSRDTGSSGNTIYF
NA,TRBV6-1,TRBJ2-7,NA,TGTGCCAGCAGGGGGAAGGGGTACGAGCAGTACTTC,CASRGKGYEQYF
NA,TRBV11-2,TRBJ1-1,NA,TGTGCCAGCAGCTTAGAATCTGGGGCCGAAGCTTTCTTT,CASSLESGAEAFF